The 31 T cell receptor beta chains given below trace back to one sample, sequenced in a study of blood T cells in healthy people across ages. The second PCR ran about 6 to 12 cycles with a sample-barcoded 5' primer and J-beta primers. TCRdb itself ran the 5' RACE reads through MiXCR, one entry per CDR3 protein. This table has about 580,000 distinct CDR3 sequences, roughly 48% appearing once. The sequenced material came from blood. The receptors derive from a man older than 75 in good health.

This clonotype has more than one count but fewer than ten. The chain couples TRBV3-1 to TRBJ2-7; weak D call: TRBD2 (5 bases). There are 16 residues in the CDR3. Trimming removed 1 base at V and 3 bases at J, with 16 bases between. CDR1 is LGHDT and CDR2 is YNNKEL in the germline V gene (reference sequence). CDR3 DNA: TGTGCCAGCAGCCAAGTTCACAACCCAGAGGGCTACGAGCAGTACTTC. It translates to CASSQVHNPEGYEQYF.

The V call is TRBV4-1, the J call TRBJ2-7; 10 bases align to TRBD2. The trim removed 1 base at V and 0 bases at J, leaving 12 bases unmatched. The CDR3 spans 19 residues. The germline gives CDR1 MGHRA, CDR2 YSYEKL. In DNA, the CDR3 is TGCGCCAGCAGCCAAGTTTTTACGTTACTAGCGGGGAACTCCTACGAGCAGTACTTC. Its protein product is CASSQVFTLLAGNSYEQYF.

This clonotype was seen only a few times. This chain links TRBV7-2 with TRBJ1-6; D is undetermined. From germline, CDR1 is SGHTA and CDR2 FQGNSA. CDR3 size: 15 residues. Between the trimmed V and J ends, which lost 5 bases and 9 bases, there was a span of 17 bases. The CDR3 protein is CASSPDGTPGSPLHF. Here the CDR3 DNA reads TGTGCCAGCAGCCCCGACGGTACCCCCGGTTCACCCCTCCACTTT.

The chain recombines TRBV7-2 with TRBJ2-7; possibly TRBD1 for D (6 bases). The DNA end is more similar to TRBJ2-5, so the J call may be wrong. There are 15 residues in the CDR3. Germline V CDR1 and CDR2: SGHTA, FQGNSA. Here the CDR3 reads CASSINEQVRGTQYF. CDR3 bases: TGTGCCAGCAGCATAAATGAACAGGTCAGGGGGACCCAGTACTTC.

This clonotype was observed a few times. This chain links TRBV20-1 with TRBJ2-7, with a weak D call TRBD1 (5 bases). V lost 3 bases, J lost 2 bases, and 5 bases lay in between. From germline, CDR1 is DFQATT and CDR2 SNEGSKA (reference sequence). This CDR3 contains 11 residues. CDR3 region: CSARDTYEQYF. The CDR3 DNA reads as TGCAGTGCTAGGGACACCTACGAGCAGTACTTC.

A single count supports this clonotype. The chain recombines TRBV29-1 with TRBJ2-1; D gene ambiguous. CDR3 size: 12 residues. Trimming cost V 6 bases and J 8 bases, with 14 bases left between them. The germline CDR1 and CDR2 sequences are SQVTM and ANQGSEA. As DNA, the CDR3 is TGCAGCGTGCCGTCCCCGTTAGATGAGCAGTTCTTC. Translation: CSVPSPLDEQFF.

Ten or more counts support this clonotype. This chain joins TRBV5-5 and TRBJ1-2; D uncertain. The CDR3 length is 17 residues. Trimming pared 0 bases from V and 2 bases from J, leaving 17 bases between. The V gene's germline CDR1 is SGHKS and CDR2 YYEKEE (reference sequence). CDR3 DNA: TGTGCCAGCAGCTTGGACCCAAGTGGGGTTAGGAACTATGGCTACACCTTC. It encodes CASSLDPSGVRNYGYTF.

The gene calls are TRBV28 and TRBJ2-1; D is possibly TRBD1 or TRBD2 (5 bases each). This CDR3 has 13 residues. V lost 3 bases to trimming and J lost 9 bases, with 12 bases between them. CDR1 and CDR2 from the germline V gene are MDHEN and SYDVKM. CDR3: CASSFGTLVEQFF. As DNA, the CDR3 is TGTGCCAGCAGTTTCGGGACCCTCGTTGAGCAGTTCTTC.

CDR3 region: CASSYPGSGSDLRNEQYF. In nucleotides, the CDR3 is TGTGCCAGCAGTTACCCGGGTAGCGGGAGCGATCTCCGGAACGAGCAGTACTTC. V usage is TRBV6-2 or TRBV6-3 and J usage is TRBJ2-7; the match to TRBD2 covers 9 bases. CDR1 MNHEY and CDR2 SVGEGT come from the germline V gene. This CDR3 region has 18 residues. Unmatched junction bases numbered 16, after V lost 2 bases and J lost 5 bases.

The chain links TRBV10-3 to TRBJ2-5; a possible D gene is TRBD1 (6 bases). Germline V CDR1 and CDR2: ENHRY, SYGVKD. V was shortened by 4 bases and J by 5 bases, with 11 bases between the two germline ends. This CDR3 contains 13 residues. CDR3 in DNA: TGTGCCATCAGTGCGTACAGGGACGAGACCCAGTACTTC. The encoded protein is CAISAYRDETQYF.

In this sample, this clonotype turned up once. CDR3 sequence reads: CSALAPGPGGDEQFF. CDR3 sequence (DNA): TGCAGTGCTCTAGCCCCGGGTCCCGGGGGGGATGAGCAGTTCTTC. This rearrangement joins TRBV20-1 to TRBJ2-1; the match to TRBD2 covers 8 bases. Germline-derived CDR1 and CDR2 are DFQATT and SNEGSKA (reference sequence). This CDR3 comprises 15 residues. The V segment lost 5 bases and the J segment 8 bases; nucleotides outside the gene matches: 14.

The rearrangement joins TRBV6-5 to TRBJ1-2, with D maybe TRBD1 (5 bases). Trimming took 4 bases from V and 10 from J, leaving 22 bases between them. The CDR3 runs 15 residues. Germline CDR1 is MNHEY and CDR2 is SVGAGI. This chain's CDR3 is CASSFQRGRAHAYTF. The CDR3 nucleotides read TGTGCCAGCAGTTTCCAGCGTGGCAGGGCCCACGCCTACACCTTC.

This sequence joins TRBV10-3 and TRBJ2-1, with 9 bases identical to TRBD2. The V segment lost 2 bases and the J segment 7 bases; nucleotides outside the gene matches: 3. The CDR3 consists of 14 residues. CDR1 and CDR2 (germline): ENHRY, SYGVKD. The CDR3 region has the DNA TGTGCCATCAGTGAGAACCTAGCGGGAAATGAGCAGTTCTTC. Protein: CAISENLAGNEQFF.

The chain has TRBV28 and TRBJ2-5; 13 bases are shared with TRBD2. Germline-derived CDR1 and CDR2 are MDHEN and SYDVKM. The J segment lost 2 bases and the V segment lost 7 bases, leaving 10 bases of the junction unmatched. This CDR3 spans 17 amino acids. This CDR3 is CASTTPRLAGGQETQYF. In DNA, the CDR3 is TGTGCCAGCACCACCCCCAGACTAGCGGGGGGACAAGAGACCCAGTACTTC.

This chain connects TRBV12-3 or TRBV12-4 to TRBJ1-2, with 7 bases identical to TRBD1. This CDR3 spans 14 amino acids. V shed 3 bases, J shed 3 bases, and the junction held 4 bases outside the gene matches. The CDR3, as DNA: TGTGCCAGCAGTTTGAGGGACAGCCACTATGGCTACACCTTC. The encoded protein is CASSLRDSHYGYTF.

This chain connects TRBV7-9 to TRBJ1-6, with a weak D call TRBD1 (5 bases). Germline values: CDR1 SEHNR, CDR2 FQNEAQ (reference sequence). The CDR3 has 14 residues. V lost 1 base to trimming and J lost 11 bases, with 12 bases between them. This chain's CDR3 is CASSLVEPGPPLHF. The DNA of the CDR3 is TGTGCCAGCAGCTTAGTAGAACCAGGGCCACCCCTCCACTTT.

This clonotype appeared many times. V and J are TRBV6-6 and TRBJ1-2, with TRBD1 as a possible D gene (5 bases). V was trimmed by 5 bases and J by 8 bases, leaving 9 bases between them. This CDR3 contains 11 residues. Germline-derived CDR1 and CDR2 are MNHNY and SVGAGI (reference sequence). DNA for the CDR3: TGTGCCAGCAGTGCAGGGCGGGGCTACACCTTC. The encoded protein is CASSAGRGYTF.

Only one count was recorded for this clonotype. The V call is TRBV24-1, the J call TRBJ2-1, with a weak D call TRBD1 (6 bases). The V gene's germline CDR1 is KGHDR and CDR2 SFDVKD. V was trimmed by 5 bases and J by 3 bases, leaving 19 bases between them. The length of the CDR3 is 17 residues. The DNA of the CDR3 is TGTGCCACCAGTGTTAGGAGCACAGGGATTTTCTACAATGAGCAGTTCTTC. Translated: CATSVRSTGIFYNEQFF.

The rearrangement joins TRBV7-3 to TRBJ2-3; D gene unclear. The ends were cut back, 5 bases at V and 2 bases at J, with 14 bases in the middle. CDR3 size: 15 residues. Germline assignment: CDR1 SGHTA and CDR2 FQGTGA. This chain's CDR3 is CASSQGWGNTDTQYF. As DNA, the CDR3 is TGTGCCAGCAGCCAAGGATGGGGAAACACAGATACGCAGTATTTT.

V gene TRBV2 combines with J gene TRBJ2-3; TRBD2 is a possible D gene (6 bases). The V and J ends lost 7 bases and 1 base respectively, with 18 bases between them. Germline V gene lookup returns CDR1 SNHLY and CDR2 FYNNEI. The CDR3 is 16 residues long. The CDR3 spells CASTRGMEGRTDTQYF. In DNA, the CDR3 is TGTGCCAGCACCCGCGGGATGGAGGGTCGCACAGATACGCAGTATTTT. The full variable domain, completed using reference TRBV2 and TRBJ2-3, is EPEVTQTPSHQVTQMGQEVILRCVPISNHLYFYWYRQILGQKVEFLVSFYNNEISEKSEIFDDQFSVERPDGSNFTLKIRSTKLEDSAMYFCASTRGMEGRTDTQYFGPGTRLTVL.

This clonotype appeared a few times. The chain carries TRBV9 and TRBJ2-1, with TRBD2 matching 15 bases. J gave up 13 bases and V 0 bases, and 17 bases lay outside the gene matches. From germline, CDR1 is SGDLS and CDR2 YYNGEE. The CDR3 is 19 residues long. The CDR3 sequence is CASSVGTGTSGRPTNEQFF. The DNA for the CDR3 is TGTGCCAGCAGCGTAGGAACCGGGACTAGCGGGAGGCCAACGAACGAACAGTTCTTC.

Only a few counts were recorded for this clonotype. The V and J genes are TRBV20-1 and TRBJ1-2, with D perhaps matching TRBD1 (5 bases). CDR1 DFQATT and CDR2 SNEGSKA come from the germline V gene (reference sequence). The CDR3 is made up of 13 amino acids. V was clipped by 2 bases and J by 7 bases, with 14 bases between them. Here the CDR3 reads CSARSGVVSGYTF. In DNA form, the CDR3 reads TGCAGTGCTAGATCGGGGGTAGTAAGTGGCTACACCTTC.

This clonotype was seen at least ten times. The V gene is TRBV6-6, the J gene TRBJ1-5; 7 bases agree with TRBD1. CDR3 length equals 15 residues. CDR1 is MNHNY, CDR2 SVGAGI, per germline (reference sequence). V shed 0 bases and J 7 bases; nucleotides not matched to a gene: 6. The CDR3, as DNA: TGTGCCAGCAGTTACTCCCGACAGGGATTACAGCCCCAGCATTTT. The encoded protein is CASSYSRQGLQPQHF.

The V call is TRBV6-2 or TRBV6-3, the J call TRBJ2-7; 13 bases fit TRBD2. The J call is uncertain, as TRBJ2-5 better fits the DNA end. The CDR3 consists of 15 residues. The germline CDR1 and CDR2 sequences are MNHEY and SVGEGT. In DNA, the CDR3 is TGTGCCAGCAGTTGGACTAGCGGGAGTGGAGAGACCCAGTACTTC. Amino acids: CASSWTSGSGETQYF.

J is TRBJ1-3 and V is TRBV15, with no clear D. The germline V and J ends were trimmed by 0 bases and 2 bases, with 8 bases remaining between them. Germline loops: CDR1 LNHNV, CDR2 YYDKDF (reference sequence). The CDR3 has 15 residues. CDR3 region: CATSRDNRAGNTIYF. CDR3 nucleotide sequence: TGTGCCACCAGCAGAGATAACCGGGCTGGAAACACCATATATTTT.

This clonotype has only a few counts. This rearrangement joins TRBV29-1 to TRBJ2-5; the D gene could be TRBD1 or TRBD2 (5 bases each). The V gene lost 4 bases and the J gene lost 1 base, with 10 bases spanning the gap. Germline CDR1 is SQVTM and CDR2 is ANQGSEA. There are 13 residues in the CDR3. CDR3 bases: TGCAGCGTTGGGTCCGGGGCCCAAGAGACCCAGTACTTC. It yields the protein CSVGSGAQETQYF.

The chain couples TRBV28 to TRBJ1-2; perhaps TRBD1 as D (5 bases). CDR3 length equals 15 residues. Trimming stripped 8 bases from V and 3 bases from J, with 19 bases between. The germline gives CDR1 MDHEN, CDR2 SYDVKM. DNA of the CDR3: TGTGCCAGCCGTGAAGGGACTGTATTTCACTATGGCTACACCTTC. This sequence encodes CASREGTVFHYGYTF.

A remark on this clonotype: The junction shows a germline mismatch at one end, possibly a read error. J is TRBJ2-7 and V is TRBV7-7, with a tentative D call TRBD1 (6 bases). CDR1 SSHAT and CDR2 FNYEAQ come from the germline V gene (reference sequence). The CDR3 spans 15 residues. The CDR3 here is CASSPRQGRQETRYF. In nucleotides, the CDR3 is TGTGCTAGCAGCCCTCGCCAGGGGCGTCAAGAGACCCGGTACTTC.

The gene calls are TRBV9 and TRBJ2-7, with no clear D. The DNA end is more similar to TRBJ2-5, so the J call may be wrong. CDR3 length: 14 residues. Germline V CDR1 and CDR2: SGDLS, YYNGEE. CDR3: CASSVNVGKETQYF. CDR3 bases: TGTGCCAGCAGCGTAAACGTCGGTAAAGAGACCCAGTACTTC.

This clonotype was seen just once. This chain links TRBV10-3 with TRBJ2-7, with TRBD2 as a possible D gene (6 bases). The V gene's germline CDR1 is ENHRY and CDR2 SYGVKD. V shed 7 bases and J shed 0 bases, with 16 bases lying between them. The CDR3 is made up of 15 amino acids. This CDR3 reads CAITQSGPSSYEQYF. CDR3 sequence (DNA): TGTGCCATCACTCAGAGCGGGCCGAGCTCCTACGAGCAGTACTTC.

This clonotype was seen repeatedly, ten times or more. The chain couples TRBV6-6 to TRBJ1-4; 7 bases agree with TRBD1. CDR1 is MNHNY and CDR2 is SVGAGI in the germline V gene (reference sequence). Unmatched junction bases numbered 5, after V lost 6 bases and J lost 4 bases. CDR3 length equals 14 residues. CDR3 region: CASRRGQDNEKLFF. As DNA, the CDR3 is TGTGCCAGCAGGAGGGGGCAGGATAATGAAAAACTGTTTTTT.